Listed here is a single T cell receptor beta chain. Its antigen remains unknown. V was shortened by 1 base and J by 0 bases, with 17 bases between the two germline ends. Looked up from germline, CDR1 is SGHTS and CDR2 is YDEGEE. The CDR3 is 17 residues long. The donors were healthy bone marrow donors. Donors had nominal health at sampling but likely had unrecorded immune exposures. This sample is drawn from a study of cytomegalovirus exposure and HLA in healthy donors. Study-wide results and caveats: It was reportedly the case that the classifier diagnosed cytomegalovirus status with high specificity and sensitivity.

PCR involved 60 Vbeta and 13 Jbeta primers. Profiling relied on immunoSEQ multiplex PCR, and the TCRdb table lists in-frame clones only, not all of them. The data hold 150,000 to 200,000 clones, with 55% to 75% observed a single time. This sequence joins TRBV5-8 and TRBJ2-7, with a tentative D call TRBD2 (6 bases). The sample taken for sequencing was PBMCs. The TCR was taken from a human donor in good health. CDR3 bases: TGTGCCAGCAGCTTGAATTTTGAGGCGGGAAGCTCCTACGAGCAGTACTTC. Residues: CASSLNFEAGSSYEQYF. The full variable domain, its missing parts supplied by reference TRBV5-8 and TRBJ2-7, is EAGVTQSPTHLIKTRGQQATLRCSPISGHTSVYWYQQALGLGLQFLLWYDEGEERNRGNFPPRFSGRQFPNYSSELNVNALELEDSALYLCASSLNFEAGSSYEQYFGPGTRLTVT.